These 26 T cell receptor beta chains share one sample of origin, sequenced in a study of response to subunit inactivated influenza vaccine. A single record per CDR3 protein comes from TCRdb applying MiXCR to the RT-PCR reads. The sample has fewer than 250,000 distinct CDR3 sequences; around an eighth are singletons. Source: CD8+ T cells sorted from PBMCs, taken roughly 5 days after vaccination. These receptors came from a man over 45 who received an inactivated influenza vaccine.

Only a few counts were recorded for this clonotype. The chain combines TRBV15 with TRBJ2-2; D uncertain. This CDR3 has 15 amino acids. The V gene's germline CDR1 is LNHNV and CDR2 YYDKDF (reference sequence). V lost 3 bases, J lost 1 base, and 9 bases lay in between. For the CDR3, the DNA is TGTGCCACCAGCAGCGTTGGGATGAACACCGGGGAGCTGTTTTTT. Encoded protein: CATSSVGMNTGELFF.

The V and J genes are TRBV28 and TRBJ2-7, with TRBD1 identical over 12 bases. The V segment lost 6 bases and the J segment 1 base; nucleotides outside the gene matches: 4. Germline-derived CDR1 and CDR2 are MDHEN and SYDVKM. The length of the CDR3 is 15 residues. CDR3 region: CASRGTGGRSYEQYF. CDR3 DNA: TGTGCCAGCAGAGGGACAGGGGGCAGATCCTACGAGCAGTACTTC.

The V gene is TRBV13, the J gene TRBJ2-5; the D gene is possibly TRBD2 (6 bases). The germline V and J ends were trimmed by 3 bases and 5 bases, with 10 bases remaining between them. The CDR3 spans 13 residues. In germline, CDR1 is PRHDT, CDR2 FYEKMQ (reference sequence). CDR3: CASSFSTRETQYF. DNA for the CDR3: TGTGCCAGCAGCTTTTCGACTAGGGAGACCCAGTACTTC.

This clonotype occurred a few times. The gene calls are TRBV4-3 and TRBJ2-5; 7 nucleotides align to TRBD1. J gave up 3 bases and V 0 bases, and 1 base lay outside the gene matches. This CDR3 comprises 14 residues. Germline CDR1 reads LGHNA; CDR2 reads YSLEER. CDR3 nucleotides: TGCGCCAGCAGCCAAGATACAGGGGAAGAGACCCAGTACTTC. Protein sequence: CASSQDTGEETQYF.

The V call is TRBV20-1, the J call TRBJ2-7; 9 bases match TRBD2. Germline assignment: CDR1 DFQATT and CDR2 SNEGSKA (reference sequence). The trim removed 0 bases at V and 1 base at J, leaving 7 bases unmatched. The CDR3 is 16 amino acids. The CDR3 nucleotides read TGCAGTGCTAGAGATCCGGCGGGAGGGAGATCCTACGAGCAGTACTTC. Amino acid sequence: CSARDPAGGRSYEQYF.

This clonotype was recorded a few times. CDR3 in DNA: TGTGCCAGCAGCTTAAAAGCGGGAAATGAGCAGTTCTTC. Protein sequence: CASSLKAGNEQFF. This chain links TRBV7-3 with TRBJ2-1, with 7 nucleotides matching TRBD2. The CDR3 consists of 13 residues. J was trimmed by 7 bases and V by 1 base; bases with no gene match: 1. Germline CDR1 is SGHTA and CDR2 is FQGTGA.

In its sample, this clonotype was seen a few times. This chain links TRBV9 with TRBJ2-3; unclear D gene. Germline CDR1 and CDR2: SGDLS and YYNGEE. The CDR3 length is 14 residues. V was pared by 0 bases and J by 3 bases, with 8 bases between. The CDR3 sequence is CASSVAGTTDTQYF. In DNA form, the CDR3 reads TGTGCCAGCAGCGTAGCGGGTACTACAGATACGCAGTATTTT.

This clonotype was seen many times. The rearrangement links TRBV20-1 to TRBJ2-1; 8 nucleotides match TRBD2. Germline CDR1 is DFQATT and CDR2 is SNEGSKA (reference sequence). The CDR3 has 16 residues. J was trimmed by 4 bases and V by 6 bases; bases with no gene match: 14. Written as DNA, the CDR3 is TGCAGTGCCCCCGCTCCGGGGGGGGCCAGGTACAATGAGCAGTTCTTC. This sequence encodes CSAPAPGGARYNEQFF.

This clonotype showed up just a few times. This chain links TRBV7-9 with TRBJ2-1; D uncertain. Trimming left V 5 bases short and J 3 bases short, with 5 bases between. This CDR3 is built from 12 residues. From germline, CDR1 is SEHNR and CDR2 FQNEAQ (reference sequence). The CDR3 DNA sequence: TGTGCCAGCAGCATATACTACAATGAGCAGTTCTTC. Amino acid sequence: CASSIYYNEQFF.

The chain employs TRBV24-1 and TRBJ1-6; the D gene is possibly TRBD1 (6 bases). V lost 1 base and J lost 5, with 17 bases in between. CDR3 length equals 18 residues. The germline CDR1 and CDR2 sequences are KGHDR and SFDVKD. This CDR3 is CATSDFGGKGVHNSPLHF. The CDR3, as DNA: TGTGCCACCAGTGATTTCGGAGGAAAGGGGGTGCATAATTCACCCCTCCACTTT.

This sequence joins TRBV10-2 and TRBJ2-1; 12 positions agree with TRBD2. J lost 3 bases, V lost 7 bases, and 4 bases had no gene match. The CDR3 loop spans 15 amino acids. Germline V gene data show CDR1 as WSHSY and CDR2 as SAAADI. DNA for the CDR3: TGCGCCAGCAATAGACTAGCGGGGGACTACAATGAGCAGTTCTTC. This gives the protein CASNRLAGDYNEQFF.

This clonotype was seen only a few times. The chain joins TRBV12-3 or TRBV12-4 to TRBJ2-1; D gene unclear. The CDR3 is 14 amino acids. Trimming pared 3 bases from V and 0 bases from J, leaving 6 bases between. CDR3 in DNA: TGTGCCAGCAGTTTTAGGAGCTCCTACAATGAGCAGTTCTTC. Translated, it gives CASSFRSSYNEQFF.

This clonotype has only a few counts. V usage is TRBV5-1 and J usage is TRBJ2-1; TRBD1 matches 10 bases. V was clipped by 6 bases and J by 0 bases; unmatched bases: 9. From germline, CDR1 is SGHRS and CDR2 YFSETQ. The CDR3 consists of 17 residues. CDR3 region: CASTSGQGPSSYNEQFF. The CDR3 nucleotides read TGCGCCAGCACCTCGGGACAGGGGCCCAGCTCCTACAATGAGCAGTTCTTC.

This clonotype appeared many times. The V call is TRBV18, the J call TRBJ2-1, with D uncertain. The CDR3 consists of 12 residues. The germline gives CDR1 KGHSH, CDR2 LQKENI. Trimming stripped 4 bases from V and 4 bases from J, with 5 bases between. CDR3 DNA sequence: TGTGCCAGCTCACACCAGTACAATGAGCAGTTCTTC. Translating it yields CASSHQYNEQFF. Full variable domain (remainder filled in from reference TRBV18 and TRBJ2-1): NAGVMQNPRHLVRRRGQEARLRCSPMKGHSHVYWYRQLPEEGLKFMVYLQKENIIDESGMPKERFSAEFPKEGPSILRIQQVVRGDSAAYFCASSHQYNEQFFGPGTRLTVL.

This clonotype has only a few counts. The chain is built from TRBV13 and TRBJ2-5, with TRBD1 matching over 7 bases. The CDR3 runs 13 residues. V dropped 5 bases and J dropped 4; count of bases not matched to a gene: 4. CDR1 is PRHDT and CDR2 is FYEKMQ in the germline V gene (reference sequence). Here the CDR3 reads CASSTRTGETQYF. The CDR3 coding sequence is TGTGCCAGCAGCACACGGACAGGAGAGACCCAGTACTTC.

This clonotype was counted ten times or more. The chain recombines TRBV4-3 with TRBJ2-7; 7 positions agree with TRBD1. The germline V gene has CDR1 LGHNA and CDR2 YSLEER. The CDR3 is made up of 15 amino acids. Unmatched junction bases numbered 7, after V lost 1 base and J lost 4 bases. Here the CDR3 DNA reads TGCGCCAGCAGCCAAGTCTGGACAGGCCGTTACGAGCAGTACTTC. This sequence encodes CASSQVWTGRYEQYF.

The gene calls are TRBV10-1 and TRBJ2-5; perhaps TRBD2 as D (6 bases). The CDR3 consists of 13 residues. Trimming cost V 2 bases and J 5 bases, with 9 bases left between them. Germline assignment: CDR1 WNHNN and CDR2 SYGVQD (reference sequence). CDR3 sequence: CASSERRGETQYF. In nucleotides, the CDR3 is TGCGCCAGCAGTGAGCGGAGGGGCGAGACCCAGTACTTC.

CDR3 bases: TGTGCCAGCAGCTTAGCGGGTACCGGGGGAGGCTACACCTTC. Protein product: CASSLAGTGGGYTF. The rearrangement uses TRBV7-9 and TRBJ1-2; D may be TRBD1 (5 bases). Germline V gene lookup returns CDR1 SEHNR and CDR2 FQNEAQ (reference sequence). The CDR3 runs 14 residues. V dropped 0 bases and J dropped 8 bases, with 13 bases sitting between them.

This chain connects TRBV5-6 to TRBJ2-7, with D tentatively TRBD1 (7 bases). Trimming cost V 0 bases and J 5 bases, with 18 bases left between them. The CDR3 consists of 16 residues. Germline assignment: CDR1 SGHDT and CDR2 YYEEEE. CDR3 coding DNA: TGTGCCAGCAGCTTGGAAGGTTGGAGGGGGACAGACGAGCAGTACTTC. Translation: CASSLEGWRGTDEQYF.

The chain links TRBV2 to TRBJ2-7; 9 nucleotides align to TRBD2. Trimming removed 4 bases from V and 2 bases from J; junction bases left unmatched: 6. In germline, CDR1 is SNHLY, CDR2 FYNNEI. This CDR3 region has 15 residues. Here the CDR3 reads CASSALGGRAYEQYF. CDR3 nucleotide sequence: TGTGCCAGCAGTGCCCTGGGCGGGAGGGCCTACGAGCAGTACTTC.

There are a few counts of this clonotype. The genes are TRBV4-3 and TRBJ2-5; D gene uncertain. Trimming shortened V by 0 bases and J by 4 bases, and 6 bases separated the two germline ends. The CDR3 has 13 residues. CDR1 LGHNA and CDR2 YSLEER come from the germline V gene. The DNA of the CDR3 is TGCGCCAGCAGCCAAGATCTTCTAGAGACCCAGTACTTC. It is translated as CASSQDLLETQYF.

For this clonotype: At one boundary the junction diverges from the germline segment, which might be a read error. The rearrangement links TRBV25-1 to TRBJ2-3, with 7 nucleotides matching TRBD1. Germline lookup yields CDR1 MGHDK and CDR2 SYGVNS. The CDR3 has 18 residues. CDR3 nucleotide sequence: TGTGCCATCAGTGAATACCCCCCGACAGGGCGGTCCACAGATACGCAGTATTTT. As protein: CAISEYPPTGRSTDTQYF.

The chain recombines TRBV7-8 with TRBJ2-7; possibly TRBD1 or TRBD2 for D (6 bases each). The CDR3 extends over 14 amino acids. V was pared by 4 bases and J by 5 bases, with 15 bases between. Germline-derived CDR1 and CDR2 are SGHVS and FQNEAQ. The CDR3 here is CASSYTTGGDEQYF. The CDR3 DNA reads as TGTGCCAGCAGCTACACGACAGGCGGGGACGAGCAGTACTTC.

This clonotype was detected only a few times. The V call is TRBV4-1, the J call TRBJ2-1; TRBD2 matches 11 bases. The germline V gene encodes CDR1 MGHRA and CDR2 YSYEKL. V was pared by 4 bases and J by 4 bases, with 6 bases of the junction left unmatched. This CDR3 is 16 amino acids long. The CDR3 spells CASSRSGTSGYNEQFF. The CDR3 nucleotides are TGCGCCAGCAGCCGGTCCGGGACTAGCGGTTACAATGAGCAGTTCTTC.

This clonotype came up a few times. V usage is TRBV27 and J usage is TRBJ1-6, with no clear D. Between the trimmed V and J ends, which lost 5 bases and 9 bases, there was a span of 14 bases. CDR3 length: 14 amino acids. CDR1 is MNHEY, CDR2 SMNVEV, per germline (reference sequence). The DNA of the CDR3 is TGTGCCAGCAGTCTGGACGAAGGAGGTTCACCCCTCCACTTT. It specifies CASSLDEGGSPLHF.

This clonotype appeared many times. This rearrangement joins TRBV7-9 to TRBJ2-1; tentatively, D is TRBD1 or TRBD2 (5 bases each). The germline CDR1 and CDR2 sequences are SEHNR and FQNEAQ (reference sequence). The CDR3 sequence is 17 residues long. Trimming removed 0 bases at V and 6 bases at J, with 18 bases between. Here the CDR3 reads CASSLARDLGWANEQFF. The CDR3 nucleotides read TGTGCCAGCAGCTTAGCTCGGGACCTAGGCTGGGCCAATGAGCAGTTCTTC.